Following are 7 T cell receptor beta chains from one sample sequenced in a study of CD8 T cells in Susac syndrome. When the RNA was reverse transcribed, random hexamers were used with an input of about 0.45 to 1 ug. TCRdb reprocessed the immunoSEQ multiplex PCR reads with MiXCR, giving one entry per CDR3 protein. The sample shows around 81,000 distinct CDR3 sequences, 94% of them seen only once. The sequencing input was CD8+ T cells from PBMCs. These receptors were collected from a human donor with Susac syndrome.

This rearrangement joins TRBV30 to TRBJ1-4, with D uncertain. V gave up 3 bases and J gave up 7 bases, with 15 bases separating them. CDR3 length: 14 amino acids. The germline gives CDR1 GTSNPN, CDR2 SVGIG (reference sequence). CDR3 region: CAWRQGISAEKLFF. CDR3 DNA sequence: TGTGCCTGGAGACAAGGGATTTCGGCTGAAAAACTGTTTTTT.

The chain has TRBV20-1 and TRBJ2-5, with TRBD1 as a possible D gene (5 bases). The germline V gene encodes CDR1 DFQATT and CDR2 SNEGSKA (reference sequence). Trimming removed 4 bases at V and 5 bases at J, with 17 bases between. The CDR3 is 14 residues long. CDR3 protein: CSAKDTRADETQYF. CDR3 in DNA: TGCAGTGCTAAGGACACCCGCGCAGACGAGACCCAGTACTTC.

The V and J genes are TRBV2 and TRBJ2-5, with a weak D call TRBD1 (6 bases). The CDR3 spans 12 residues. Germline CDR1 reads SNHLY; CDR2 reads FYNNEI. Trimming took 3 bases from V and 4 from J, leaving 6 bases between them. CDR3 sequence (DNA): TGTGCCAGCAGTGACAGGGGAGAGACCCAGTACTTC. It encodes CASSDRGETQYF. Full variable domain (outside the CDR3, taken from reference TRBV2 and TRBJ2-5): EPEVTQTPSHQVTQMGQEVILRCVPISNHLYFYWYRQILGQKVEFLVSFYNNEISEKSEIFDDQFSVERPDGSNFTLKIRSTKLEDSAMYFCASSDRGETQYFGPGTRLLVL.

This chain uses TRBV11-3 with TRBJ2-1, with D possibly TRBD2 on 6 matching bases. This CDR3 spans 14 amino acids. Trimming took 5 bases from V and 4 from J, leaving 12 bases between them. Germline V lookup: CDR1 SGHNT, CDR2 YENEEA. CDR3 protein: CASSVTSGYNEQFF. DNA of the CDR3: TGTGCCAGCAGCGTGACTAGTGGGTACAATGAGCAGTTCTTC.

This clonotype was counted once. This sequence joins TRBV6-6 and TRBJ1-2; D unresolved. This CDR3 contains 14 residues. V lost 2 bases and J lost 2, with 9 bases in between. The V gene's germline CDR1 is MNHNY and CDR2 SVGAGI (reference sequence). The CDR3 DNA is TGTGCCAGCAGTTACCTGGGTCAGAACTATGGCTACACCTTC. It specifies CASSYLGQNYGYTF.

This clonotype was recorded once. The chain has TRBV29-1 and TRBJ2-5; either TRBD1 or TRBD2 may supply D (6 bases each). There are 20 residues in the CDR3. V lost 0 bases, J lost 5 bases, and 31 bases lay in between. Germline CDR1 SQVTM, CDR2 ANQGSEA. The CDR3 region has the DNA TGCAGCGTTGAAGATCTAACACTACGGGGGCCCCGGGCGGGGATGGAGACCCAGTACTTC. Translating gives CSVEDLTLRGPRAGMETQYF.

A few counts support this clonotype. The chain combines TRBV5-8 with TRBJ1-5; the D is unclear. CDR1 SGHTS and CDR2 YDEGEE come from the germline V gene. This CDR3 region has 12 residues. V was clipped by 0 bases and J by 7 bases, with 5 bases between them. The CDR3 is CASSLVGQPQHF. The CDR3 bases are TGTGCCAGCAGCTTGGTGGGGCAGCCCCAGCATTTT.